One T cell receptor (beta chain) is described in this entry. Its target antigen remains unknown. Base qualities are not recorded, but no much larger clone differs from it by a single base. The entry originates in a study of blood T cell repertoires in COVID-19 (dated by TCRdb to 2020 to 2021). In terms of the full investigation: Samples from collaborators originated in the United States, Italy and Spain and spanned both the acute and convalescent phases of COVID-19. Nearly every sample came with metadata listing a de-identified subject ID, COVID-19 status, age in years and sex. The samples were drawn from the first 160 participants of the ongoing ImmuneRACE study and from some 1,300 subjects provided by 6 global collaborators. The prospective study material was composed of cDNA or gDNA derived from T cells, B-cell-depleted T cells, or PBMCs. HLA class I and class II types, where available, came from metadata supplied by the sample provider rather than from assay-based typing. The dataset comprised deeply sampled blood TCRbeta repertoires from subjects exposed to, actively infected with, or recovered from COVID-19. A freely available public database, intended as a resource for researchers studying the immune response to SARS-CoV-2, is where the repertoires were released.

Here is what the overall study found, with its caveats: The amount of clinical and demographic metadata varied by source and participant and was provided uncurated.

The immunoSEQ Assay, a bias-controlled multiplex PCR, was used to amplify TCRbeta CDR3 regions from genomic DNA. On the study's bioinformatics: The number of nucleated cells in each sample was estimated by amplification of reference gene primers within the assay. To quantify the absolute abundance of each unique TCRbeta CDR3 rearrangement, sequence reads were collapsed and filtered. For each sample, productive Simpson clonality was calculated as the square root of Simpson's diversity index over productive rearrangements. TCRdb re-hosts the immuneACCESS table, in-frame sequences only. Its copies lack some clones; in the studies checked, an unresolved V gene accounts for under half of them, and the cause for the rest is not known. That table gives V, J and clone size, and the DNA gave D and trimming. Within this sample are fewer than 120,000 clones, with around 74% of them counted one time only. The ten largest make up 6.5% to 8.5% of the sample.

CDR1 is given as SGHRS and CDR2 as YFSETQ, both from the germline V gene. Trimming takes 3 bases off V and 3 bases off J; junction bases not matched to a gene: 12. Including cysteine and phenylalanine, the CDR3 has 17 amino acids. The sequence is cut down to CDR3 DNA, 51 bases in frame from base 1. Collaborating institutions collected whole blood in K2EDTA tubes following their own protocols. Collaborator samples were shipped for TCRbeta analysis as frozen whole blood, isolated PBMCs, or DNA extracted from either sample type. The rearrangement combines TRBV5-1 with TRBJ2-3; 8 central bases correspond to TRBD1. Sequenced input: peripheral blood. This TCR was recovered from a woman aged 55-75 years with acute or convalescent COVID-19. The CDR3 protein: CASSSLNPGQVTDTQYF. The nucleotides read TGCGCCAGCAGCTCGTTAAACCCGGGACAGGTAACAGATACGCAGTATTTT.